This T cell receptor beta chain is drawn from a study of control samples from healthy donors and cancer patients (dated by TCRdb to between 2020 and 2021). Library creation used the immunoSEQ multiplex PCR assay. TCRdb's version of the immuneACCESS table is confined to in-frame rearrangements and falls short of the full clone set. An unresolved V gene accounts for under half of the shortfall where checked; the remainder is of unknown origin. Recorded for this sample are some 140,000 clones; roughly 91% of them occurred a single time. The ten biggest clones cover 6% to 9.5% of the sample. Concerning this clone itself: Its antigen has not been determined. No much larger clone exists at a distance of one base, and base qualities are not known.

V is reduced by 5 bases and J by 4 bases, leaving a spacing of 11 bases between them. Including cysteine and phenylalanine, the CDR3 has 14 amino acids. Only CDR3 DNA is held: 42 bases, read in frame from base 1. Via the germline V gene, CDR1 is MGHRA and CDR2 YSYEKL. The V gene is TRBV4-1 and the J gene is TRBJ1-4; the D gene is possibly TRBD1, with 5 bases matching. This receptor was obtained from a man in his fifties or sixties with head and neck cancer. Specimen: PBMCs. The base sequence is TGCGCCAGCAGCTCCAGGGAGCTTAATGAAAAACTGTTTTTT. It translates to CASSSRELNEKLFF.